The 15 T cell receptor beta chains listed next were all sequenced from one sample in a study of cytomegalovirus exposure and HLA in healthy donors. The study ran its PCR with 60 Vbeta and 13 Jbeta primers. Clones were read by immunoSEQ multiplex PCR, and TCRdb kept only the in-frame ones, dropping some. The sample includes 150,000 to 170,000 clones, roughly 74% of them seen just once. Material for sequencing was PBMCs. The receptors here all came from a man aged 18 to 29 in good health and CMV-seronegative.

This rearrangement joins TRBV5-1 to TRBJ1-6, with D unresolved. Looked up from germline, CDR1 is SGHRS and CDR2 is YFSETQ. Trimming left V 3 bases short and J 8 bases short, with 9 bases between. The CDR3 loop spans 13 amino acids. CDR3 DNA sequence: TGCGCCAGCAGCTATGATCCGGATTCACCCCTCCACTTT. Protein: CASSYDPDSPLHF.

The gene calls are TRBV27 and TRBJ1-5; the D is unclear. The CDR3 sequence is 13 residues long. Between the trimmed V and J ends, which lost 0 bases and 6 bases, there was a span of 6 bases. CDR1 is MNHEY and CDR2 is SMNVEV in the germline V gene (reference sequence). The CDR3 nucleotides are TGTGCCAGCAGTTTATCAGGCGGTCAGCCCCAGCATTTT. This codes for CASSLSGGQPQHF.

This chain connects TRBV7-9 to TRBJ1-3, with TRBD1 matching over 7 bases. J gave up 1 base and V 5 bases, and 14 bases lay outside the gene matches. Germline CDR1 reads SEHNR; CDR2 reads FQNEAQ (reference sequence). The CDR3 totals 18 residues. CDR3 amino acids: CASSPPGQRTESGNTIYF. The CDR3 DNA reads TGTGCCAGCAGCCCCCCGGGACAGAGAACGGAGTCTGGAAACACCATATATTTT. Together with reference TRBV7-9 and TRBJ1-3, the CDR3 gives the full variable domain: DTGVSQNPRHKITKRGQNVTFRCDPISEHNRLYWYRQTLGQGPEFLTYFQNEAQLEKSRLLSDRFSAERPKGSFSTLEIQRTEQGDSAMYLCASSPPGQRTESGNTIYFGEGSWLTVV.

This CDR3 is CAISGEGAVSTDTQYF. The CDR3 nucleotides read TGTGCCATCAGTGGGGAGGGAGCGGTTAGCACAGATACGCAGTATTTT. This chain connects TRBV10-3 to TRBJ2-3, with 7 positions matching TRBD2. Germline V lookup: CDR1 ENHRY, CDR2 SYGVKD. CDR3 size: 16 residues. The junction had 7 bases not matched to a gene; V was cut back by 4 bases and J by 0 bases.

This clone was observed a handful of times. The chain combines TRBV5-1 with TRBJ2-2, with D maybe TRBD2 (7 bases). Germline V gene lookup returns CDR1 SGHRS and CDR2 YFSETQ. This CDR3 region has 14 residues. Trimming removed 3 bases at V and 5 bases at J, with 11 bases between. The CDR3 loop reads CASSYGGRTGELFF. For the CDR3, the DNA is TGCGCCAGCAGCTACGGGGGGCGGACCGGGGAGCTGTTTTTT.

The chain couples TRBV2 to TRBJ1-3; D is unclear. CDR1 is SNHLY and CDR2 is FYNNEI in the germline V gene. The CDR3 sequence is 15 residues long. V was shortened by 4 bases and J by 0 bases, with 10 bases between the two germline ends. CDR3 coding DNA: TGTGCCAGCAGTGCCTTAGTGAGCTCTGGAAACACCATATATTTT. It translates to CASSALVSSGNTIYF. Drawing the rest from reference TRBV2 and TRBJ1-3, the complete variable domain is EPEVTQTPSHQVTQMGQEVILRCVPISNHLYFYWYRQILGQKVEFLVSFYNNEISEKSEIFDDQFSVERPDGSNFTLKIRSTKLEDSAMYFCASSALVSSGNTIYFGEGSWLTVV.

The genes are TRBV7-9 and TRBJ1-2; 12 bases fit TRBD1. The CDR3 has 15 amino acids. After removal of 5 bases from V and 8 bases from J, the junction contained 9 bases not matched to a gene. Germline CDR1 reads SEHNR; CDR2 reads FQNEAQ (reference sequence). The CDR3 nucleotides are TGTGCCAGCAGCCTGCGGGACAGGGGGCGGTTAGGCTACACCTTC. It yields the protein CASSLRDRGRLGYTF.

The chain uses TRBV11-2 and TRBJ1-1; no reliable D call. The CDR3 is 14 residues long. Germline assignment: CDR1 SGHAT and CDR2 FQNNGV. V was cut by 1 base and J by 4 bases, with 10 bases left in between. The CDR3 bases are TGTGCCAGCAGCTTAGGACGGGAGGGCACTGAAGCTTTCTTT. Amino acids: CASSLGREGTEAFF.

The V and J genes are TRBV2 and TRBJ1-6, with 8 bases matching TRBD1. Germline-derived CDR1 and CDR2 are SNHLY and FYNNEI. Germline trimming cut 4 bases from V and 7 bases from J; bases unmatched to any gene: 6. The CDR3 covers 15 residues. CDR3 protein: CASSVSGTGNSPLHF. In nucleotides, the CDR3 is TGTGCCAGCAGTGTAAGTGGGACAGGCAATTCACCCCTCCACTTT.

This clone was seen just once. This chain connects TRBV6-1 to TRBJ1-5; 8 bases are a match to TRBD1. Losses at the gene ends were 6 bases for V and 4 bases for J; bases not matched to a gene: 8. This CDR3 contains 15 residues. CDR1 is MNHNS, CDR2 SASEGT, per germline. The CDR3 sequence is CASRPGQGWNQPQHF. In nucleotides, the CDR3 is TGTGCCAGCAGACCCGGACAGGGCTGGAATCAGCCCCAGCATTTT.

J is TRBJ2-1 and V is TRBV6-5, with a weak D call TRBD1 (7 bases). The V gene's germline CDR1 is MNHEY and CDR2 SVGAGI. The CDR3 spans 15 residues. The V and J ends lost 5 bases and 8 bases respectively, with 19 bases between them. DNA for the CDR3: TGTGCCAGCAGTGCCAGGGGGGCACCGAGGGATGAGCAGTTCTTC. It specifies CASSARGAPRDEQFF.

The chain recombines TRBV4-3 with TRBJ1-4; D unclear. Trimming cost V 1 base and J 8 bases, with 5 bases left between them. Germline lookup yields CDR1 LGHNA and CDR2 YSLEER. This CDR3 spans 12 amino acids. CDR3 region: CASSQVGEKLFF. DNA for the CDR3: TGCGCCAGCAGCCAAGTGGGCGAAAAACTGTTTTTT.

The chain combines TRBV18 with TRBJ1-2, with 7 positions matching TRBD1. V was clipped by 1 base and J by 8 bases; unmatched bases: 10. Germline V lookup: CDR1 KGHSH, CDR2 LQKENI. The CDR3 is 15 amino acids. The CDR3 sequence is CASSPLLTGPGGYTF. The CDR3 bases are TGTGCCAGCTCACCACTTTTGACAGGGCCGGGGGGCTACACCTTC.

The chain is built from TRBV30 and TRBJ2-7, with 9 bases matching TRBD1. V gave up 0 bases and J gave up 5 bases; unmatched junction bases: 14. This CDR3 comprises 17 residues. Germline CDR1 GTSNPN, CDR2 SVGIG (reference sequence). The CDR3 region is CAWSVRKGTGTLDEQYF. In DNA, the CDR3 is TGTGCCTGGAGTGTACGTAAGGGGACAGGGACACTCGACGAGCAGTACTTC.

This clone was recorded a few times. The chain uses TRBV6-1 and TRBJ2-7; D may be TRBD2 (6 bases). Germline CDR1 is MNHNS and CDR2 is SASEGT. This CDR3 is built from 13 residues. Trimming cost V 4 bases and J 5 bases, with 12 bases left between them. CDR3 amino acids: CASSGGVVNEQYV. CDR3 bases: TGTGCCAGCAGTGGGGGGGTCGTCAACGAGCAGTACGTC.